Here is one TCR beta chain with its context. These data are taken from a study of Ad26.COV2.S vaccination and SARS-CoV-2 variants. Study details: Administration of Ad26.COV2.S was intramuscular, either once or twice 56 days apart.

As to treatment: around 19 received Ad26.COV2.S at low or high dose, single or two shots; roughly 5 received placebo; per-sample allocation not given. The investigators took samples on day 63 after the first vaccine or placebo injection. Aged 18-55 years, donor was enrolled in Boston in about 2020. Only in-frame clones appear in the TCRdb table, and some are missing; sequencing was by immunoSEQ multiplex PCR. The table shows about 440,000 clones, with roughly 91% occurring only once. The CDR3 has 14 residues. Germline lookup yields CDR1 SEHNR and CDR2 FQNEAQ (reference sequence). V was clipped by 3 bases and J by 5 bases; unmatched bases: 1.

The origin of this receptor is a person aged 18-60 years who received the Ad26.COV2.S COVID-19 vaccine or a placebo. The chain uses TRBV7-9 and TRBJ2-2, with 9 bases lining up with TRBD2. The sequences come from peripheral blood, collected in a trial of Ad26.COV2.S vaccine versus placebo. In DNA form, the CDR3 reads TGTGCCAGCAGCTTCGGACTAGCGACCGGGGAGCTGTTTTTT. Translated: CASSFGLATGELFF.